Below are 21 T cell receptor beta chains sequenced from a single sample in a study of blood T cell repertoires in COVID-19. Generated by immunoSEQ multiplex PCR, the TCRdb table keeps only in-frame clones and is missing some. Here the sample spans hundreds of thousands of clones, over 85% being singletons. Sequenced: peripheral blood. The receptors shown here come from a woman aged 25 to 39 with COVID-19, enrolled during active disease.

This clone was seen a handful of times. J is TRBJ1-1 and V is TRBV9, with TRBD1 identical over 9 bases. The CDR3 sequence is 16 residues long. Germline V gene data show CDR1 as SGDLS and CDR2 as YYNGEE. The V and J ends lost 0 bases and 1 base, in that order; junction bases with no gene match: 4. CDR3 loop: CASSVDPGQGNTEAFF. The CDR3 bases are TGTGCCAGCAGCGTAGACCCGGGACAGGGGAACACTGAAGCTTTCTTT. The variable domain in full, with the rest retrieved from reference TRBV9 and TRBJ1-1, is DSGVTQTPKHLITATGQRVTLRCSPRSGDLSVYWYQQSLDQGLQFLIQYYNGEERAKGNILERFSAQQFPDLHSELNLSSLELGDSALYFCASSVDPGQGNTEAFFGQGTRLTVV.

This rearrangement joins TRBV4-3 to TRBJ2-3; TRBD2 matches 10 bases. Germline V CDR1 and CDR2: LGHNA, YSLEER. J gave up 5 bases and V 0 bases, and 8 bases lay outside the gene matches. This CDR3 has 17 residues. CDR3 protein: CASSQDAAGGVKDTQYF. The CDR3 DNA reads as TGCGCCAGCAGCCAAGACGCAGCGGGGGGGGTTAAAGATACGCAGTATTTT.

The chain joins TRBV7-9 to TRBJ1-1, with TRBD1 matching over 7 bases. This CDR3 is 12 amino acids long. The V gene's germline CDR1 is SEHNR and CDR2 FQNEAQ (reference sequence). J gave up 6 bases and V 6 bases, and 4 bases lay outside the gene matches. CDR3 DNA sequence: TGTGCCAGCAGATCAGGGGGTTCTGAAGCTTTCTTT. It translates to CASRSGGSEAFF.

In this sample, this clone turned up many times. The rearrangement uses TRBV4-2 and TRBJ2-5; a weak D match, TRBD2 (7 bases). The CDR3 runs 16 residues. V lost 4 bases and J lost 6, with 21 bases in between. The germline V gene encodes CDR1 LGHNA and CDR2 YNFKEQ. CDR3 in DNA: TGTGCCAGCAGCCCCGGGGTGGGGGGGGCGCAACAGACCCAGTACTTC. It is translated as CASSPGVGGAQQTQYF.

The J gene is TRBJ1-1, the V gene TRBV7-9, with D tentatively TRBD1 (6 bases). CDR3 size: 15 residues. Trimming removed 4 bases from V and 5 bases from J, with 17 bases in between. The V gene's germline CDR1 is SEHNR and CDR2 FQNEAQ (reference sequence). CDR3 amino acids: CASSSTGSRGTEAFF. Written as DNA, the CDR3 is TGTGCCAGCAGCTCTACGGGTTCCAGGGGAACTGAAGCTTTCTTT.

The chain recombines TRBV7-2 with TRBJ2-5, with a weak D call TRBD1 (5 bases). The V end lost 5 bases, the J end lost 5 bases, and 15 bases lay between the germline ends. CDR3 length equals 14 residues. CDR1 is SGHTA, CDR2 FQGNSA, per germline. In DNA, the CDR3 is TGTGCCAGCAGCAAACAGGTGAAAAGGGAGACCCAGTACTTC. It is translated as CASSKQVKRETQYF.

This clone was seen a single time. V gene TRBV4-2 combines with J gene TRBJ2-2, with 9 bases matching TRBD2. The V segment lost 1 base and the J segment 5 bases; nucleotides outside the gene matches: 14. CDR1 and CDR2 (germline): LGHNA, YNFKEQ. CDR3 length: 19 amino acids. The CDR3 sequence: CASSQGRLSAGGRTGELFF. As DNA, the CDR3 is TGTGCCAGCAGCCAAGGCCGCCTCTCCGCGGGGGGGCGTACCGGGGAGCTGTTTTTT.

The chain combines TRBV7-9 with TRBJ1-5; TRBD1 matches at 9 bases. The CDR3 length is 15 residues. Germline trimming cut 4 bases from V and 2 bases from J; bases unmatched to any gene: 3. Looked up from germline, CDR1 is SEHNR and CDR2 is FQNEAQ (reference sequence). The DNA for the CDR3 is TGTGCCAGCAGCTCCACAGGGGGCGGCAATCAGCCCCAGCATTTT. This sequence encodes CASSSTGGGNQPQHF.

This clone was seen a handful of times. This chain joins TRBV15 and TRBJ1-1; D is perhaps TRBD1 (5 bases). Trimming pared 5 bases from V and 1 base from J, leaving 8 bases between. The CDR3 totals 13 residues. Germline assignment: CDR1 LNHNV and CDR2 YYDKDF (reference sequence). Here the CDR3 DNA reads TGTGCCACCAGCCCAGACAGGAACACTGAAGCTTTCTTT. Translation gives CATSPDRNTEAFF.

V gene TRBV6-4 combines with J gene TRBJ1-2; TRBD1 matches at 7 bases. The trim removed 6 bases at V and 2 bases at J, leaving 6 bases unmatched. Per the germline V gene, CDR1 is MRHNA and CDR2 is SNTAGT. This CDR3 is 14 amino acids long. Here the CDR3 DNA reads TGTGCCAGCAGCCTGGGGACAGCCAACTATGGCTACACCTTC. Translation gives CASSLGTANYGYTF.

The CDR3 is CASSFTGSSYEQYV. CDR3 nucleotides: TGTGCCAGCAGTTTCACAGGGAGCTCCTACGAGCAGTACGTC. The rearrangement links TRBV27 to TRBJ2-7; D possibly corresponds to TRBD1 (6 bases). The CDR3 is 14 residues long. Trimming shortened V by 3 bases and J by 0 bases, and 9 bases separated the two germline ends. Germline assignment: CDR1 MNHEY and CDR2 SMNVEV (reference sequence).

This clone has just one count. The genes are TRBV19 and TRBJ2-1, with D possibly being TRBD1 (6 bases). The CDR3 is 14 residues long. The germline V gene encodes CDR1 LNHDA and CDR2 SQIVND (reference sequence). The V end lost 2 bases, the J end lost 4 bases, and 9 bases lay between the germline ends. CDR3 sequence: CASSIQGPYNEQFF. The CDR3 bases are TGTGCCAGTAGTATACAGGGGCCATACAATGAGCAGTTCTTC.

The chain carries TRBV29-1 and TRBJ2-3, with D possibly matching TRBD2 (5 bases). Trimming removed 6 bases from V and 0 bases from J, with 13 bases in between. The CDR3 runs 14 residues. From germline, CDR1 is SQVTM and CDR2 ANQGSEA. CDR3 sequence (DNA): TGCAGCGTGGACTTAGGGTCTAGCACAGATACGCAGTATTTT. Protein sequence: CSVDLGSSTDTQYF.

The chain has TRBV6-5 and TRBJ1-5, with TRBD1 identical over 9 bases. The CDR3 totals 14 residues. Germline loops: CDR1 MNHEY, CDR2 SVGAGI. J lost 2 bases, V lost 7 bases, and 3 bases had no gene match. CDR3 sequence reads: CASMRDRGNQPQHF. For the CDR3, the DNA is TGTGCCAGCATGAGGGACAGGGGCAATCAGCCCCAGCATTTT.

In DNA, the CDR3 is TGTGCCAGCAGCGGCGCCCCAGCCCACAGGGGGCGCACCGGGGAGCTGTTTTTT. It specifies CASSGAPAHRGRTGELFF. The rearrangement uses TRBV9 and TRBJ2-2; 9 bases map to TRBD1. V lost 3 bases to trimming and J lost 4 bases; unmatched junction nucleotides: 13. The CDR3 consists of 18 residues. Germline CDR1 SGDLS, CDR2 YYNGEE.

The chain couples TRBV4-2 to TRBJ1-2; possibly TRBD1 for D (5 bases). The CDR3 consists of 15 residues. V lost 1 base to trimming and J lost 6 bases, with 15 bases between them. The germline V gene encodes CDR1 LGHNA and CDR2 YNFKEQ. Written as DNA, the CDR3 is TGTGCCAGCAGCCAAGGCTTGCTGGGGGGGGATGGCTACACCTTC. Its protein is CASSQGLLGGDGYTF.

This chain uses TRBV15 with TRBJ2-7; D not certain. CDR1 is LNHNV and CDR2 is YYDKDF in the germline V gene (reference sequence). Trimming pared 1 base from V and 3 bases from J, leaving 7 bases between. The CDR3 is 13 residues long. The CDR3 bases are TGTGCCACCAGCAGAGGTAGTTACTACGAGCAGTACTTC. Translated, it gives CATSRGSYYEQYF.

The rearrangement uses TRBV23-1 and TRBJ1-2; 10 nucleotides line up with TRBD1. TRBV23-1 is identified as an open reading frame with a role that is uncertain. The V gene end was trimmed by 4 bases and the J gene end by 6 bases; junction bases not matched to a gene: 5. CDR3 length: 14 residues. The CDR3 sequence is CASSPPGQGNGYTF. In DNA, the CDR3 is TGCGCCAGCAGTCCGCCGGGACAGGGGAATGGCTACACCTTC.

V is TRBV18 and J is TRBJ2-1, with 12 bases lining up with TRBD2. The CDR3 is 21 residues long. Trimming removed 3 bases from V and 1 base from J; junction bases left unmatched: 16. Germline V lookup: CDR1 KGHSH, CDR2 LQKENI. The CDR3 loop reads CASSPRVGTSGGRSSYNEQFF. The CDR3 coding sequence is TGTGCCAGCTCACCGCGAGTCGGAACTAGCGGGGGGCGGTCGTCCTACAATGAGCAGTTCTTC. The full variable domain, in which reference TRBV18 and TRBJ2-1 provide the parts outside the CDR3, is NAGVMQNPRHLVRRRGQEARLRCSPMKGHSHVYWYRQLPEEGLKFMVYLQKENIIDESGMPKERFSAEFPKEGPSILRIQQVVRGDSAAYFCASSPRVGTSGGRSSYNEQFFGPGTRLTVL.

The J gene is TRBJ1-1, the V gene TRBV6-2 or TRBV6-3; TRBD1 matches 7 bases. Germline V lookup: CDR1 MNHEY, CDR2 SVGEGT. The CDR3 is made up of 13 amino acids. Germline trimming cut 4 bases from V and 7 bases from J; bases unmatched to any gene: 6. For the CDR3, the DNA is TGTGCCAGCAGTTCTACAGGGGTCGATGAAGCTTTCTTT. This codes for CASSSTGVDEAFF.

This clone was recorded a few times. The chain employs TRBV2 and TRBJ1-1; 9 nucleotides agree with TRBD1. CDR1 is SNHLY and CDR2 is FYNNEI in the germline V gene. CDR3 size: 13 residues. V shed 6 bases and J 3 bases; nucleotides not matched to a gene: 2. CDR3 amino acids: CASRTGGDTEAFF. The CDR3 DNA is TGTGCCAGCAGGACAGGGGGGGACACTGAAGCTTTCTTT.